This T cell receptor (beta chain) was found in a study of cytomegalovirus exposure and HLA in healthy donors. Nominal health characterized the donors when sampled, though unrecorded immune exposures were likely. The CDR3 totals 14 residues. CDR1 is SGHNT and CDR2 is YYREEE in the germline V gene (reference sequence). V was pared by 0 bases and J by 6 bases, with 12 bases between. PCR used 60 Vbeta primers and 13 Jbeta primers. Here immunoSEQ multiplex PCR was the method, and the copy in TCRdb shows in-frame clones only, minus some. The table has some 170,000 clones, approximately 79% seen once. This TCR derives from a man in his forties in good health and CMV-seropositive. The sequencing input was PBMCs. This rearrangement joins TRBV5-4 to TRBJ1-1, with D possibly being TRBD1 (5 bases). CDR3 nucleotides: TGTGCCAGCAGCTTGGGAGCGGGGGTCTCTGAAGCTTTCTTT. Encoded protein: CASSLGAGVSEAFF.